This T cell receptor beta chain came from a study of blood T cell repertoires in COVID-19. On the study more broadly: PBMCs, B-cell-depleted T cells, or T cells provided the cDNA or gDNA that made up the material.

Some clones are missing from TCRdb's copy, which holds only in-frame ones; the method was immunoSEQ multiplex PCR. The sample lists almost 400,000 clones, about 90% occurring once. This sequence originates from a woman aged 30 to 39 who had recovered from COVID-19. The sequenced sample was PBMCs or T cells enriched from blood (not recorded which).

Here the CDR3 DNA reads TGTGCCAGCAGCGATAAACGGTGGTCACCCCTCCACTTT. Its translation is CASSDKRWSPLHF. The V call is TRBV6-2 or TRBV6-3, the J call TRBJ1-6; the D is unclear. The CDR3 runs to 13 residues. The ends were cut back, 6 bases at V and 10 bases at J, with 13 bases in the middle. Germline V gives CDR1 MNHEY, CDR2 SVGEGT.